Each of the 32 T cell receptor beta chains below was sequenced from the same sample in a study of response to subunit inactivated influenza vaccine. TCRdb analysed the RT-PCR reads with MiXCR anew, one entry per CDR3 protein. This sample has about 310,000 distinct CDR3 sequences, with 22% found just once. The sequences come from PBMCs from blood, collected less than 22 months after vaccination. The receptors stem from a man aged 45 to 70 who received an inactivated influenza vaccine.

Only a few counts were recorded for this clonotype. As DNA, the CDR3 is TGTGCCAGCTCGACTAATACGCAGTATTTT. Its translation: CASSTNTQYF. The rearrangement uses TRBV11-2 and TRBJ2-3; TRBD2 is a possible D gene (5 bases). Germline-derived CDR1 and CDR2 are SGHAT and FQNNGV. V was trimmed by 8 bases and J by 7 bases, leaving 7 bases between them. The CDR3 is 10 amino acids.

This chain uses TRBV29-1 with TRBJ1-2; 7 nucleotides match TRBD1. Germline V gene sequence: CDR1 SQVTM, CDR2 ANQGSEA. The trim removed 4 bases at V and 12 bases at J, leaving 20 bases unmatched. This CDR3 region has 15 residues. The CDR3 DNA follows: TGCAGCGTTGCCCCTCGGAGTGAGGGGGCGGGCGGCCACACCTTC. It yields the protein CSVAPRSEGAGGHTF.

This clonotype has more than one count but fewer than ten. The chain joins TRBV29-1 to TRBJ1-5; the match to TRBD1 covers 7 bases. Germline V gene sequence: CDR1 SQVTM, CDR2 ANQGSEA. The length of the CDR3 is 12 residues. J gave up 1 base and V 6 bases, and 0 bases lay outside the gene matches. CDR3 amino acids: CSVQGSNQPQHF. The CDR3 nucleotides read TGCAGCGTACAGGGGAGCAATCAGCCCCAGCATTTT.

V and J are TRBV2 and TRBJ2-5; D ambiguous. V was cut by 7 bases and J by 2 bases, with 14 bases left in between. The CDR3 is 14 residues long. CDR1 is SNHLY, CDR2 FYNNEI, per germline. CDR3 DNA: TGTGCCAGCAAAGGACGGATACTACAAGAGACCCAGTACTTC. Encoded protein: CASKGRILQETQYF.

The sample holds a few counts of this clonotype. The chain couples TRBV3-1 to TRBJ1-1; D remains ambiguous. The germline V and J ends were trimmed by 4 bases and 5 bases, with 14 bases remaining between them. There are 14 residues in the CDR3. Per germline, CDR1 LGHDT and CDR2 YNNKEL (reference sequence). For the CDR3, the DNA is TGTGCCAGCAGCCCTAGAACGGAGAAAACTGAAGCTTTCTTT. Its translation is CASSPRTEKTEAFF.

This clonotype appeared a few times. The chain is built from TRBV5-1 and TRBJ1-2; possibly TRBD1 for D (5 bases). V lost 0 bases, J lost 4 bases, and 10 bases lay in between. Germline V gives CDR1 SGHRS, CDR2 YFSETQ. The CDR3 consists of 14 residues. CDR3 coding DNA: TGCGCCAGCAGCTTGGGGGGCGACACCTATGGCTACACCTTC. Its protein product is CASSLGGDTYGYTF.

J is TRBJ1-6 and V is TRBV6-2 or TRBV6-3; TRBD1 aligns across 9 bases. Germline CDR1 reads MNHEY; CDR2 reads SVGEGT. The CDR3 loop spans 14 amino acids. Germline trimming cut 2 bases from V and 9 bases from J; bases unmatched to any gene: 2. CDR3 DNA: TGTGCCAGCAGTTACGACAGGGGGACTTCACCCCTCCACTTT. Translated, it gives CASSYDRGTSPLHF.

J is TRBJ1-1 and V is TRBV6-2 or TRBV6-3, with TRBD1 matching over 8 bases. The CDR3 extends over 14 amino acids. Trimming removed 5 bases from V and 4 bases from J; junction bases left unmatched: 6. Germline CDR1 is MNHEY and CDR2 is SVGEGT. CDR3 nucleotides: TGTGCCAGCAGTCTGGCCCAGGGGGCCACTGAAGCTTTCTTT. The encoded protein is CASSLAQGATEAFF.

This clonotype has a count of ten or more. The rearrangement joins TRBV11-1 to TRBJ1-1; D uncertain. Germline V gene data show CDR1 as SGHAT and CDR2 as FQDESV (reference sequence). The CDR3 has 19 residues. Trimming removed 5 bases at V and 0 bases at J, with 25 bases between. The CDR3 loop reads CASSHPRLRTFTLNTEAFF. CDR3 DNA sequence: TGTGCCAGCAGCCACCCTAGATTGAGGACCTTCACTTTGAACACTGAAGCTTTCTTT.

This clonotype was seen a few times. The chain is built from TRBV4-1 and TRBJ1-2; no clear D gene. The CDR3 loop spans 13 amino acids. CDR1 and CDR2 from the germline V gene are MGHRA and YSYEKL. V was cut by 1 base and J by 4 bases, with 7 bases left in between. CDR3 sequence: CASSQVASYGYTF. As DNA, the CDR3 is TGCGCCAGCAGCCAAGTTGCCAGCTATGGCTACACCTTC.

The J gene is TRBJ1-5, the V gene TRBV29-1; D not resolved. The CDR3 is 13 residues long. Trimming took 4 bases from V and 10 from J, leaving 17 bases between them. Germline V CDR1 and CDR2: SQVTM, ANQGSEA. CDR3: CSVGEWAAQPQHF. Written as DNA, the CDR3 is TGCAGCGTTGGGGAGTGGGCGGCGCAACCCCAGCATTTT.

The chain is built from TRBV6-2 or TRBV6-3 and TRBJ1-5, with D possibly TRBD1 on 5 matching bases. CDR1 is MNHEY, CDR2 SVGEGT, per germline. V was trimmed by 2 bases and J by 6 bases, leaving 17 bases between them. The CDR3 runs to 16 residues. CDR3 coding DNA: TGTGCCAGCAGTTACCTCTCAAGGGGTCAGGGTCAGCCCCAGCATTTT. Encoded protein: CASSYLSRGQGQPQHF.

CDR3: CSRLIGETQYF. The DNA of the CDR3 is TGCAGTCGGCTGATTGGAGAGACCCAGTACTTC. The rearrangement uses TRBV20-1 and TRBJ2-5; D call uncertain. V was shortened by 8 bases and J by 4 bases, with 11 bases between the two germline ends. This CDR3 contains 11 residues. The V gene's germline CDR1 is DFQATT and CDR2 SNEGSKA (reference sequence).

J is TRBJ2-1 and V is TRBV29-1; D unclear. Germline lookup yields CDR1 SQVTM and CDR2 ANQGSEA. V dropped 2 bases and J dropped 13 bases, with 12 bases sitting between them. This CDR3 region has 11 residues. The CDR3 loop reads CSVESSLAQFF. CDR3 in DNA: TGCAGCGTTGAAAGTAGTTTGGCCCAGTTCTTC.

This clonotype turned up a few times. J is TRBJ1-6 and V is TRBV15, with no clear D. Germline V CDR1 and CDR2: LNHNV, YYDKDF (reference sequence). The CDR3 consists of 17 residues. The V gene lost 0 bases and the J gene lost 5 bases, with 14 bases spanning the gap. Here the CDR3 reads CATSRDPATLDNSPLHF. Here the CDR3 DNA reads TGTGCCACCAGCAGAGATCCTGCGACACTCGATAATTCACCCCTCCACTTT.

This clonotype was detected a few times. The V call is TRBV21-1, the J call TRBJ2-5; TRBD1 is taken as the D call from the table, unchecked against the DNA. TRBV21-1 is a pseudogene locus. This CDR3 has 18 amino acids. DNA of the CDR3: TGTGCCAGCAGCAAAGCGGCTAAACAGGGGATGAACCAAGAGACCCAGTACTTC. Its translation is CASSKAAKQGMNQETQYF.

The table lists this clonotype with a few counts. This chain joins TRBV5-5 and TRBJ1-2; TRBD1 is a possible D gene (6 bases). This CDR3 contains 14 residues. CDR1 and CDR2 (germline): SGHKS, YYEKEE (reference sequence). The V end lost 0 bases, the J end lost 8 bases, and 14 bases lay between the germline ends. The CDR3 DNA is TGTGCCAGCAGCTTGGCCCGGGGGGCGAAAGGCTACACCTTC. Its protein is CASSLARGAKGYTF.

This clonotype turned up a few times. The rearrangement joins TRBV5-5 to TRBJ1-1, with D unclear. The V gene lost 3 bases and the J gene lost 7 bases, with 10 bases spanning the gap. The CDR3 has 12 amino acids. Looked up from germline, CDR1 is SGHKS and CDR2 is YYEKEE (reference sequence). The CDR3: CASSYRQVEAFF. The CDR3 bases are TGTGCCAGCAGCTATCGACAAGTTGAAGCTTTCTTT.

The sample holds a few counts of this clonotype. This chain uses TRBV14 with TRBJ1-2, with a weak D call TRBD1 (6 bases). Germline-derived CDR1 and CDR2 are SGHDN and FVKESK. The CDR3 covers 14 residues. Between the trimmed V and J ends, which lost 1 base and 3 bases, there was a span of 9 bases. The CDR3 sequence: CASSQGYRDYGYTF. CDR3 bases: TGTGCCAGCAGCCAAGGGTACAGGGACTATGGCTACACCTTC. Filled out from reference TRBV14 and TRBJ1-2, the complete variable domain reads EAGVTQFPSHSVIEKGQTVTLRCDPISGHDNLYWYRRVMGKEIKFLLHFVKESKQDESGMPNNRFLAERTGGTYSTLKVQPAELEDSGVYFCASSQGYRDYGYTFGSGTRLTVV.

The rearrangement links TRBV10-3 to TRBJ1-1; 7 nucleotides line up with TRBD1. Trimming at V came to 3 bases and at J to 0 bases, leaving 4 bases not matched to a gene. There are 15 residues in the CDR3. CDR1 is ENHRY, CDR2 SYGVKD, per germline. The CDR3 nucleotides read TGTGCCATCAGTGAACGAGGGGGCGTGAACACTGAAGCTTTCTTT. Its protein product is CAISERGGVNTEAFF.

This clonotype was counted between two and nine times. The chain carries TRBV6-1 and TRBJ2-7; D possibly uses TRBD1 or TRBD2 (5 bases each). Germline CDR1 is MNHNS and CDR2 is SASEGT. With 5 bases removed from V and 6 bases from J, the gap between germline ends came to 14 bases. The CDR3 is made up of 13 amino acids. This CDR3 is CASSKERGAEQYF. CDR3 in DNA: TGTGCCAGCAGTAAGGAGCGAGGGGCCGAGCAGTACTTC.

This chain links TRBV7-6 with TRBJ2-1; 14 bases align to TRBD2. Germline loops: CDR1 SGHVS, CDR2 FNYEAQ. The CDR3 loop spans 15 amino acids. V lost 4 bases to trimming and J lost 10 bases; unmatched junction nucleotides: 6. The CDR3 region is CASSSGLAGVGEQFF. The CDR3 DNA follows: TGTGCCAGCAGCTCGGGACTAGCGGGGGTGGGAGAGCAGTTCTTC.

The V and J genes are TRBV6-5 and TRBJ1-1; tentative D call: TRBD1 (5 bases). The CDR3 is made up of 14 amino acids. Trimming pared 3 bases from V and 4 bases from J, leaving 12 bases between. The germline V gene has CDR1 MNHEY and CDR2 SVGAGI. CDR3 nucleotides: TGTGCCAGCAGTTATGGGGCTCCCGGCACTGAAGCTTTCTTT. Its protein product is CASSYGAPGTEAFF.

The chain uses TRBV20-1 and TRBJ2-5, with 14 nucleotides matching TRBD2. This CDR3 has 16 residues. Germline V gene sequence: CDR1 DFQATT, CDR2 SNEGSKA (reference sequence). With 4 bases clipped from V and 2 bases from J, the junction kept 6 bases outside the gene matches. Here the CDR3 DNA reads TGCAGTGCTACAGGGACTAGCGGGGGTACTCAAGAGACCCAGTACTTC. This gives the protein CSATGTSGGTQETQYF.

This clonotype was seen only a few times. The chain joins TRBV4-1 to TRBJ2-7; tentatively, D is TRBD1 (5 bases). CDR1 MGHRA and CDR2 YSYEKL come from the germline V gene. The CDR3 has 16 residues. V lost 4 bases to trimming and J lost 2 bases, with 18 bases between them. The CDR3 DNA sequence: TGCGCCAGCAGCCCCGTTGGCAGGGTCAAAACCTACGAGCAGTACTTC. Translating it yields CASSPVGRVKTYEQYF.

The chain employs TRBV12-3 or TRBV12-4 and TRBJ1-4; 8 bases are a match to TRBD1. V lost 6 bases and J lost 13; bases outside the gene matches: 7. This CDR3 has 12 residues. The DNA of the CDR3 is TGTGCCAGCAGCGAACTACAGGGGGGACTGTTTTTT. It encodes CASSELQGGLFF.

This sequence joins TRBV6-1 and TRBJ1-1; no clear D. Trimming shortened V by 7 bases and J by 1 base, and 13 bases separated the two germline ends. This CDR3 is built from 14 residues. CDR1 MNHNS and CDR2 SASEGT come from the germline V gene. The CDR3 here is CASNVNGRNTEAFF. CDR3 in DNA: TGTGCCAGCAACGTAAATGGACGGAACACTGAAGCTTTCTTT.

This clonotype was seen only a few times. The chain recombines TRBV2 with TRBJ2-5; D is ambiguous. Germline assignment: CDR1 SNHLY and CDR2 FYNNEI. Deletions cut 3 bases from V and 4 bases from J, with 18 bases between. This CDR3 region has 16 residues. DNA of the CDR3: TGTGCCAGCAGTGATTTATCTTTCTGGGGTGGAGAGACCCAGTACTTC. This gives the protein CASSDLSFWGGETQYF. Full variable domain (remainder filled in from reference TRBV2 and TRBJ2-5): EPEVTQTPSHQVTQMGQEVILRCVPISNHLYFYWYRQILGQKVEFLVSFYNNEISEKSEIFDDQFSVERPDGSNFTLKIRSTKLEDSAMYFCASSDLSFWGGETQYFGPGTRLLVL.

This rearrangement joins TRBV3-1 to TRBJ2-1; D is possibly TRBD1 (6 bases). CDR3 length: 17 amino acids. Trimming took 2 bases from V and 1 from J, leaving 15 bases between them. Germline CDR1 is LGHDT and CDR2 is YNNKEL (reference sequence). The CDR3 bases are TGTGCCAGCAGCCAATCTGCCTACAGGGTTTCCTACAATGAGCAGTTCTTC. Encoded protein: CASSQSAYRVSYNEQFF.

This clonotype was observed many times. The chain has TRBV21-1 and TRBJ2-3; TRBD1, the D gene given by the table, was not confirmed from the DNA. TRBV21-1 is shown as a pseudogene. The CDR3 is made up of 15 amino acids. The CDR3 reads CASSKDEGARDTQYF. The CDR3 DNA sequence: TGTGCCAGCAGCAAAGACGAGGGGGCGAGAGATACGCAGTATTTT.

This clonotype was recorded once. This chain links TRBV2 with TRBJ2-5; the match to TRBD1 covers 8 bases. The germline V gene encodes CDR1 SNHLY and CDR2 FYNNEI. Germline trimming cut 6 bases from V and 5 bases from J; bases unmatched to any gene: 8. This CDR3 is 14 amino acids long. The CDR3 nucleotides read TGTGCCAGCAGGATGACAGGGGAAGGGGAGACCCAGTACTTC. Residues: CASRMTGEGETQYF. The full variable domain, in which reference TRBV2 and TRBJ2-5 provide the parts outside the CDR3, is EPEVTQTPSHQVTQMGQEVILRCVPISNHLYFYWYRQILGQKVEFLVSFYNNEISEKSEIFDDQFSVERPDGSNFTLKIRSTKLEDSAMYFCASRMTGEGETQYFGPGTRLLVL.

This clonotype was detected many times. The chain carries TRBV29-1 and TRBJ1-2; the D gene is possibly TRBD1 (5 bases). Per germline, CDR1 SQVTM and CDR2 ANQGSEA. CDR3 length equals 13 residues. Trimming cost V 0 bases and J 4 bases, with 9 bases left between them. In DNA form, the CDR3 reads TGCAGCGTTGAAGACAGGGACTCCTATGGCTACACCTTC. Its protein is CSVEDRDSYGYTF. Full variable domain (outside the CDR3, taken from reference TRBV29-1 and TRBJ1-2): SAVISQKPSRDICQRGTSLTIQCQVDSQVTMMFWYRQQPGQSLTLIATANQGSEATYESGFVIDKFPISRPNLTFSTLTVSNMSPEDSSIYLCSVEDRDSYGYTFGSGTRLTVV.